Presented here are 4 T cell receptor beta chains from one specimen sequenced in a study of CXCR3-negative and CXCR3-positive naive CD8 T cells. Study-wide findings and caveats: More hydrophobic TRB CDR3s were found in CXCR3-positive naive cells than in CXCR3-negative naive cells.

The authors made the TRB cDNA libraries by 5' RACE using UMI labels. From its re-call of the 5' RACE reads, TCRdb lists each CDR3 protein once, without DNA. This sample contains roughly 60,000 distinct CDR3 sequences. These receptors lack a known antigen. Sequenced input: naive CXCR3+ CD8+ T cells from blood. As for subset: CD45RO-CCR7+CD27+CD95- naive CD8+ T cells expressing CXCR3 (TNR3+). These receptors were collected from a human donor in good health. Some clones in this sample may be carry-over from other donors' samples.

J is TRBJ2-4 and V is TRBV29-1; TCRdb reports TRBD2, a call that lacks DNA to check it against. The germline V gene encodes CDR1 SQVTM and CDR2 ANQGSEA. The CDR3 has 11 residues. The CDR3 here is CSVGLSGGEHF.

The chain recombines TRBV4-3 with TRBJ2-1; the D gene TCRdb calls, TRBD1, cannot be checked with no DNA. CDR1 and CDR2 (germline): LGHNA, YSLEER. The CDR3 runs to 16 residues. The chain's CDR3 is CASSQEDRGIVNEQFF.

The V gene is TRBV29-1, the J gene TRBJ1-2. The CDR3 consists of 13 residues. Germline values: CDR1 SQVTM, CDR2 ANQGSEA. The chain's CDR3 is CSVDGDTAYGYTF.

This chain connects TRBV29-1 to TRBJ1-1. The V gene's germline CDR1 is SQVTM and CDR2 ANQGSEA. The CDR3 has 13 residues. This chain's CDR3 is CSVTDGWNTEAFF.